The 11 T cell receptor beta chains below all came from one sample that was sequenced in a study of T-cell reconstitution after alpha-beta-depleted transplantation in children (dated by TCRdb to the mid-2010s). The library was generated by PCR. For sequencing, an Illumina HiSeq 2500 was employed. TCR libraries were prepared with molecular barcoding, using unique molecular identifiers to normalize TCRbeta repertoire quantification. TCRdb handled the public reads itself, with Q25 trimming in fastp and clone calling in MiXCR, and kept productive beta chains. Each CDR3 protein gets just one entry, which takes the most common genes and DNA from the rows behind it. The sample profile shows roughly 590,000 distinct CDR3 sequences; about 15% of them were found once. The ten largest account for about 1.1% of the sample. Material: PBMCs from the stem cell graft donor, obtained from the stem cell graft. The receptors derive from a human donor who donated a stem cell graft to a child with acute myeloid leukemia.

This chain connects TRBV7-3 to TRBJ2-7, with unresolved D. The CDR3 is made up of 13 amino acids. Looked up from germline, CDR1 is SGHTA and CDR2 is FQGTGA. Trimming took off 1 base at V and 7 bases at J, with 11 bases between the two ends. The CDR3 DNA reads TGTGCCAGCAGCTTAAGTACGGACCGAGAGCAGTACTTC. It is translated as CASSLSTDREQYF. The variable domain in full, completed from reference TRBV7-3 and TRBJ2-7, reads GAGVSQTPSNKVTEKGKYVELRCDPISGHTALYWYRQSLGQGPEFLIYFQGTGAADDSGLPNDRFFAVRPEGSVSTLKIQRTERGDSAVYLCASSLSTDREQYFGPGTRLTVT.

The rearrangement joins TRBV20-1 to TRBJ2-6; D unclear. V lost 3 bases and J lost 1, with 13 bases in between. The CDR3 loop spans 16 amino acids. Germline V gene lookup returns CDR1 DFQATT and CDR2 SNEGSKA (reference sequence). The CDR3 nucleotides read TGCAGTGCTAGTTCCCCTAGGTCTTCTGGGGCCAACGTCCTGACTTTC. Its protein product is CSASSPRSSGANVLTF.

The CDR3 DNA follows: TGCAGCGTCCTGACAGGGATGGCCAAAAACATTCAGTACTTC. The encoded protein is CSVLTGMAKNIQYF. The chain uses TRBV29-1 and TRBJ2-4, with TRBD1 matching over 7 bases. The CDR3 is 14 residues long. V was clipped by 6 bases and J by 1 base; unmatched bases: 6. The V gene's germline CDR1 is SQVTM and CDR2 ANQGSEA.

This clonotype was counted many times. The chain carries TRBV29-1 and TRBJ2-2; tentative D call: TRBD1 (5 bases). Per the germline V gene, CDR1 is SQVTM and CDR2 is ANQGSEA. The CDR3 spans 15 residues. Deletions cut 6 bases from V and 1 base from J, with 15 bases between. The CDR3 region has the DNA TGCAGCGTCCTTAAGACAGCCAAGAACACCGGGGAGCTGTTTTTT. This sequence encodes CSVLKTAKNTGELFF.

This clonotype was observed many times. This chain links TRBV29-1 with TRBJ2-3, with a tentative D call TRBD1 (5 bases). Germline V gene sequence: CDR1 SQVTM, CDR2 ANQGSEA. The CDR3 is 14 residues long. V was clipped by 4 bases and J by 0 bases, with 11 bases between them. In DNA, the CDR3 is TGCAGCGTTGCCGGACACGGGAGCACAGATACGCAGTATTTT. Translation: CSVAGHGSTDTQYF.

About this clonotype itself: A much larger clone differs by one base, so this may be a read error. The conserved phenylalanine or tryptophan normally closing the CDR3 is absent here, so this likely arose from a read error. CDR3 region: CSARKSGGLNTEAFL. The CDR3 nucleotides read TGCAGTGCTAGAAAAAGTGGGGGGCTGAACACTGAAGCTTTCCTT. The V and J genes are TRBV20-1 and TRBJ1-1; a weak D match, TRBD1 (6 bases). The CDR3 loop spans 15 amino acids. V lost 2 bases and J 0 bases, leaving 13 bases between the germline ends. Germline V gives CDR1 DFQATT, CDR2 SNEGSKA (reference sequence).

The rearrangement uses TRBV7-8 and TRBJ1-1; D is unclear. Per germline, CDR1 SGHVS and CDR2 FQNEAQ. With 2 bases removed from V and 6 bases from J, the gap between germline ends came to 22 bases. CDR3 length: 17 residues. In DNA form, the CDR3 reads TGTGCCAGCAGCTTACAGGTCCCCCGGATCGGGTTGGCTGAAGCTTTCTTT. Amino acid sequence: CASSLQVPRIGLAEAFF.

The V call is TRBV10-3, the J call TRBJ2-1; 13 bases are shared with TRBD2. Germline CDR1 reads ENHRY; CDR2 reads SYGVKD. The junction had 13 bases not matched to a gene; V was cut back by 8 bases and J by 9 bases. The CDR3 totals 16 residues. The CDR3 DNA follows: TGTGCCATCCAGAAGACCGGGACTAGCGGGGAGTTTGAGCAGTTCTTC. It is translated as CAIQKTGTSGEFEQFF.

This clonotype was seen ten or more times. This rearrangement joins TRBV11-2 to TRBJ2-1; D unresolved. Trimming left V 2 bases short and J 0 bases short, with 8 bases between. Germline V gene lookup returns CDR1 SGHAT and CDR2 FQNNGV. This CDR3 comprises 15 residues. DNA for the CDR3: TGTGCCAGCAGCTTACAGATTTCCTCCTACAATGAGCAGTTCTTC. Amino acid sequence: CASSLQISSYNEQFF.

This chain uses TRBV4-3 with TRBJ1-1, with D hard to call. The CDR3 spans 13 residues. Between the trimmed V and J ends, which lost 1 base and 7 bases, there was a span of 10 bases. Germline lookup yields CDR1 LGHNA and CDR2 YSLEER. CDR3 sequence reads: CASSQGGSSEAFF. The CDR3 nucleotides are TGCGCCAGCAGCCAAGGGGGTAGTAGTGAAGCTTTCTTT.

This clonotype was seen more than once but under ten times. V and J are TRBV25-1 and TRBJ1-4, with D maybe TRBD1 (5 bases). The germline V and J ends were trimmed by 2 bases and 8 bases, with 12 bases remaining between them. This CDR3 comprises 14 residues. Germline CDR1 is MGHDK and CDR2 is SYGVNS. DNA for the CDR3: TGTGCCAGCAGTGAAGGGGCAGGGAAGGAAAAACTGTTTTTT. Translation gives CASSEGAGKEKLFF.